This is a list of T cell receptor beta chains from one sample in a study of cytomegalovirus exposure and HLA in healthy donors. TCRdb's copy holds only in-frame clones and misses some; the assay was immunoSEQ multiplex PCR. The sample records about 120,000 clones, around 73% being singletons. The material sequenced was PBMCs. Receptors originate from a man in his thirties or forties in good health and CMV-seropositive. CDR3s include the opening cysteine and the closing phenylalanine or tryptophan. D genes are given only for firm matches. Size tells how often a clone was seen (once, few, many) or the class of an expanded clone, and some rows leave it out.

v_gene: TRBV4-1
abundance: NA
d_gene: NA
j_gene: TRBJ2-7
CDR3nt: TGCGCCAGCAGCCAAGTTTGGGCAGGGGACTACGAGCAGTACTTC
CDR3aa: CASSQVWAGDYEQYF

v_gene: TRBV30
abundance: NA
d_gene: NA
j_gene: TRBJ1-5
CDR3nt: TGTGCCTGGACCCTTCCGCAGGGTGGGATGTGGAATCAGCCCCAGCATTTT
CDR3aa: CAWTLPQGGMWNQPQHF

v_gene: TRBV28
abundance: NA
d_gene: TRBD1
j_gene: TRBJ2-7
CDR3nt: TGTGCCAGCAGAAAGGACAGGGACGAGCAGTACTTC
CDR3aa: CASRKDRDEQYF

v_gene: TRBV10-3
abundance: NA
d_gene: TRBD2
j_gene: TRBJ2-1
CDR3nt: TGTGCCGTATCGGGACTAGCGTTTTACAATGAGCAGTTCTTC
CDR3aa: CAVSGLAFYNEQFF

v_gene: TRBV19
abundance: NA
d_gene: NA
j_gene: TRBJ1-5
CDR3nt: TGTGCCTCACCCCTAAGGAGGTTGAAGCCCCAGCATTTT
CDR3aa: CASPLRRLKPQHF

v_gene: TRBV5-6
abundance: NA
d_gene: NA
j_gene: TRBJ2-7
CDR3nt: TGTGCCAGCAGCTTACCAACCCGAGCAGACAGGAGCTTC
CDR3aa: CASSLPTRADRSF

v_gene: TRBV5-1
abundance: NA
d_gene: NA
j_gene: TRBJ2-3
CDR3nt: TGCGCCAGCAGCTCCAGGGAAGATACGCAGTATTTT
CDR3aa: CASSSREDTQYF

v_gene: TRBV5-1
abundance: NA
d_gene: NA
j_gene: TRBJ1-1
CDR3nt: TGCGCCAGCAGCCCCCTGGTAGCTATGAACACTGAAGCTTTCTTT
CDR3aa: CASSPLVAMNTEAFF

v_gene: TRBV9
abundance: NA
d_gene: TRBD2
j_gene: TRBJ2-4
CDR3nt: TGTGCCAGCAGCTCCCAAGCGGGAGTGCAGAACATTCAGTACTTC
CDR3aa: CASSSQAGVQNIQYF

v_gene: TRBV21-1
abundance: NA
d_gene: NA
j_gene: TRBJ2-7
CDR3nt: TGTGGTACACGGCGAGGCGAGCAGTACTTC
CDR3aa: CGTRRGEQYF

v_gene: TRBV6-5
abundance: NA
d_gene: NA
j_gene: TRBJ2-7
CDR3nt: TGTGCCAGCAGTTACGGTCAGAACGAGCAGTACTTC
CDR3aa: CASSYGQNEQYF

v_gene: TRBV28
abundance: NA
d_gene: NA
j_gene: TRBJ1-5
CDR3nt: TGTGCCAGCAGTTTAGGCAAACATCAGCCCCAGCATTTT
CDR3aa: CASSLGKHQPQHF

v_gene: TRBV19
abundance: few
d_gene: NA
j_gene: TRBJ1-5
CDR3nt: TGTGCCAGTAGTCGGTCAGGGGGCAATCAGCCCCAGCATTTT
CDR3aa: CASSRSGGNQPQHF

v_gene: TRBV7-3
abundance: few
d_gene: TRBD2
j_gene: TRBJ2-3
CDR3nt: TGTGCCAGCAGCGAAGAGACTAGCGGGAGGAAAGATACGCAGTATTTT
CDR3aa: CASSEETSGRKDTQYF

v_gene: TRBV9
abundance: once
d_gene: NA
j_gene: TRBJ2-2
CDR3nt: TGTGCCAGCAGTGTGGGGGCGCGGAACACCGGGGAGCTGTTTTTT
CDR3aa: CASSVGARNTGELFF

v_gene: TRBV9
abundance: NA
d_gene: NA
j_gene: TRBJ1-3
CDR3nt: TGTGCCAGCAGCCCCTCCGCGGGGGGAAACACCATATATTTT
CDR3aa: CASSPSAGGNTIYF

v_gene: TRBV5-5
abundance: once
d_gene: NA
j_gene: TRBJ2-1
CDR3nt: TGTGCCAGCAGTGCTGCCGGGGAAAGGGGGACCTACAATGAGCAGTTCTTC
CDR3aa: CASSAAGERGTYNEQFF

v_gene: TRBV28
abundance: NA
d_gene: NA
j_gene: TRBJ2-1
CDR3nt: TGTGCCAGCAGTTTGGGTGCAGCGAATGAGCAGTTCTTC
CDR3aa: CASSLGAANEQFF

v_gene: TRBV30
abundance: NA
d_gene: NA
j_gene: TRBJ2-1
CDR3nt: TGTGCCTGGAGTTCGGCGGGAGAGCAGTTCTTC
CDR3aa: CAWSSAGEQFF

v_gene: TRBV13
abundance: NA
d_gene: TRBD1
j_gene: TRBJ2-3
CDR3nt: TGTGCCAGCAGCACCAGGGGGACCACAGATACGCAGTATTTT
CDR3aa: CASSTRGTTDTQYF

v_gene: TRBV7-9
abundance: NA
d_gene: TRBD1
j_gene: TRBJ1-1
CDR3nt: TGTGCCAGCAGCAATGGACAGGACACTGAAGCTTTCTTT
CDR3aa: CASSNGQDTEAFF

v_gene: TRBV18
abundance: NA
d_gene: NA
j_gene: TRBJ1-5
CDR3nt: TGTGCCAGCTCACCGGGGGGTTATAGCAATCAGCCCCAGCATTTT
CDR3aa: CASSPGGYSNQPQHF

v_gene: TRBV29-1
abundance: NA
d_gene: NA
j_gene: TRBJ1-2
CDR3nt: TGCAGCGTTGAAGGTGAGGGTCCCGGCTACACCTTC
CDR3aa: CSVEGEGPGYTF

v_gene: TRBV28
abundance: NA
d_gene: TRBD1
j_gene: TRBJ2-5
CDR3nt: TGTGCCAGCAGTTTATGGGGACAGGGGGCGGGTAGAGAGACCCAGTACTTC
CDR3aa: CASSLWGQGAGRETQYF

v_gene: TRBV15
abundance: NA
d_gene: NA
j_gene: TRBJ2-2
CDR3nt: TGTGCCACCAGCAGATCCACCGGAGCGACAGCCTTTACCGGGGAGCTGTTTTTT
CDR3aa: CATSRSTGATAFTGELFF

v_gene: TRBV10-3
abundance: NA
d_gene: NA
j_gene: TRBJ2-5
CDR3nt: TGTGCCATCAGTGCCAGGGAGGAGGAGACCCAGTACTTC
CDR3aa: CAISAREEETQYF

v_gene: TRBV10-3
abundance: NA
d_gene: NA
j_gene: TRBJ1-6
CDR3nt: TGTGCCGCAGCCGGGCGGGGCAAAAATTCACCCCTCCACTTT
CDR3aa: CAAAGRGKNSPLHF

v_gene: TRBV6-5
abundance: NA
d_gene: TRBD2
j_gene: TRBJ2-1
CDR3nt: TGTGCCAGCAGTTACCCGGGACTAGCGGGAGGAAAGGAGTTCTTC
CDR3aa: CASSYPGLAGGKEFF

v_gene: TRBV11-3
abundance: NA
d_gene: NA
j_gene: TRBJ2-5
CDR3nt: TGTGCCAGCAGTCGGACTATACAAGAGACCCAGTACTTC
CDR3aa: CASSRTIQETQYF

v_gene: TRBV19
abundance: NA
d_gene: NA
j_gene: TRBJ2-7
CDR3nt: TGTGCCAGTAGTATAAGACAGCCCTTCTACGAGCAGTACTTC
CDR3aa: CASSIRQPFYEQYF

v_gene: TRBV9
abundance: NA
d_gene: NA
j_gene: TRBJ1-1
CDR3nt: TGTGCCAGCAGCGCAAACACTGAAGCTTTCTTT
CDR3aa: CASSANTEAFF

v_gene: TRBV4-1
abundance: NA
d_gene: TRBD1
j_gene: TRBJ1-5
CDR3nt: TGCGCCAGCAGCCAACTAGACAGGGGAAGCAATCAGCCCCAGCATTTT
CDR3aa: CASSQLDRGSNQPQHF

v_gene: TRBV7-2
abundance: NA
d_gene: TRBD1
j_gene: TRBJ1-5
CDR3nt: TGTGCCAGCAGCCCTCGGACAGGGCACGGCCAGCCCCAGCATTTT
CDR3aa: CASSPRTGHGQPQHF

v_gene: TRBV30
abundance: few
d_gene: NA
j_gene: TRBJ1-5
CDR3nt: TGTGCCTGGAGTGTCGGCAGGGCGAATCAGCCCCAGCATTTT
CDR3aa: CAWSVGRANQPQHF

v_gene: TRBV27
abundance: NA
d_gene: TRBD1
j_gene: TRBJ1-1
CDR3nt: TGTGCCAGCAGTTTATGGCGAGGGGGCGTAACTGAAGCTTTCTTT
CDR3aa: CASSLWRGGVTEAFF

v_gene: TRBV6-1
abundance: once
d_gene: NA
j_gene: TRBJ2-5
CDR3nt: TGTGCCAGCAGTGAATGGGGGCGTACGGAGACCCAGTACTTC
CDR3aa: CASSEWGRTETQYF

v_gene: TRBV25-1
abundance: few
d_gene: NA
j_gene: TRBJ1-2
CDR3nt: TGTGCCAGCAGTGAAGGGTGGGGGGGCTATGGCTACACCTTC
CDR3aa: CASSEGWGGYGYTF

v_gene: TRBV29-1
abundance: few
d_gene: NA
j_gene: TRBJ1-2
CDR3nt: TGCAGCGTTGAAGTTCGGGGTCGCTTGGATGGCTACACCTTC
CDR3aa: CSVEVRGRLDGYTF

v_gene: TRBV6-5
abundance: NA
d_gene: NA
j_gene: TRBJ2-1
CDR3nt: TGTGCCAGCAGTCAGGGAGGTGAGCAGTTCTTC
CDR3aa: CASSQGGEQFF